The present entry profiles one T cell receptor beta chain with its context. The source of the sample is a study of blood T cell repertoires in COVID-19. Overall study context: From the United States, Italy and Spain came samples of acute and convalescent COVID-19. In each case, the material was cDNA or gDNA derived from T cells, B-cell-depleted T cells, or PBMCs.

Trimming removed 4 bases at V and 0 bases at J, with 18 bases between. CDR3 length: 17 residues. Per germline, CDR1 SGHRS and CDR2 YFSETQ. As processed by the authors: Reference gene primer amplification yielded estimated nucleated cell counts. The protocol was immunoSEQ multiplex PCR, while the TCRdb copy is restricted to in-frame clones and leaves out a portion. The V and J calls and clone size are taken from that table; D and trimming were inferred from the DNA. This sample has fewer than 250,000 clones; around 90% occur once, and the top ten carry approximately 3%. The sequence came from a man aged 60 to 75 with acute or convalescent COVID-19. Material for sequencing was peripheral blood. The chain has TRBV5-1 and TRBJ2-3; D might be TRBD2 (5 bases). The CDR3 region has the DNA TGCGCCAGCAGCCCCTCCACGGGGTTGTCGAGCACAGATACGCAGTATTTT. This codes for CASSPSTGLSSTDTQYF.